This passage covers 14 T cell receptor beta chains from one sample sequenced in a study of cytomegalovirus exposure and HLA in healthy donors. Produced via immunoSEQ multiplex PCR; TCRdb's table is partial and in-frame only. The table has 57,000 or so clones, over 90% seen once. Sequencing was done on a sample of PBMCs. These receptors were collected from a man younger than 35 in good health and CMV-seronegative.

The CDR3 spells CASSFLAEGSSYNEQFF. In DNA form, the CDR3 reads TGCGCCAGCAGCTTCCTGGCCGAGGGCAGCTCCTACAATGAGCAGTTCTTC. This chain joins TRBV5-1 and TRBJ2-1, with D possibly being TRBD2 (5 bases). V was shortened by 2 bases and J by 0 bases, with 15 bases between the two germline ends. This CDR3 is built from 17 residues. The germline CDR1 and CDR2 sequences are SGHRS and YFSETQ.

CDR3 DNA: TGTGCCAGTAGTATGTATGACAGTTCCAACTACGAGCAGTACTTC. Protein sequence: CASSMYDSSNYEQYF. The rearrangement links TRBV19 to TRBJ2-7; a weak D match, TRBD1 (5 bases). Trimming pared 3 bases from V and 3 bases from J, leaving 15 bases between. CDR3 length: 15 residues. Germline V lookup: CDR1 LNHDA, CDR2 SQIVND (reference sequence).

This chain connects TRBV19 to TRBJ2-3; 9 nucleotides line up with TRBD2. Looked up from germline, CDR1 is LNHDA and CDR2 is SQIVND (reference sequence). CDR3 length: 16 amino acids. V shed 1 base, J shed 1 base, and the junction held 3 bases outside the gene matches. The CDR3 sequence: CASSIGGLARTDTQYF. CDR3 coding DNA: TGTGCCAGTAGTATAGGGGGACTAGCCCGCACAGATACGCAGTATTTT.

This CDR3 is CASTRQSNQPQHF. As DNA, the CDR3 is TGCGCCAGCACCCGACAGAGCAATCAGCCCCAGCATTTT. This chain uses TRBV10-2 with TRBJ1-5, with D maybe TRBD1 (5 bases). CDR1 and CDR2 (germline): WSHSY, SAAADI. CDR3 length: 13 amino acids. V gave up 7 bases and J gave up 1 base, with 8 bases separating them.

The genes are TRBV30 and TRBJ2-7; TRBD2 matches 12 bases. The V segment lost 0 bases and the J segment 3 bases; nucleotides outside the gene matches: 9. Germline V gene sequence: CDR1 GTSNPN, CDR2 SVGIG (reference sequence). The CDR3 totals 17 residues. For the CDR3, the DNA is TGTGCCTGGAGTGTCACCCGGACGACTAGCGGGGGCTACGAGCAGTACTTC. Protein product: CAWSVTRTTSGGYEQYF. Complete variable domain (other parts from reference TRBV30 and TRBJ2-7): SQTIHQWPATLVQPVGSPLSLECTVEGTSNPNLYWYRQAAGRGLQLLFYSVGIGQISSEVPQNLSASRPQDRQFILSSKKLLLSDSGFYLCAWSVTRTTSGGYEQYFGPGTRLTVT.

The chain uses TRBV29-1 and TRBJ1-1, with 9 bases identical to TRBD1. Trimming took 6 bases from V and 8 from J; bases not matched to a gene: 7. The CDR3 runs 12 residues. The V gene's germline CDR1 is SQVTM and CDR2 ANQGSEA. The CDR3 region has the DNA TGCAGCGTCGAGCCGGGACAGGGAGAAGCTTTCTTT. Its translation: CSVEPGQGEAFF.

This rearrangement joins TRBV7-2 to TRBJ1-2, with TRBD1 identical over 10 bases. Germline CDR1 SGHTA, CDR2 FQGNSA. With V trimmed by 3 bases and J by 3 bases, 4 bases remained unmatched. This CDR3 comprises 15 residues. CDR3 coding DNA: TGTGCCAGCAGCTTCACCGGGACAGGGGACTATGGCTACACCTTC. It is translated as CASSFTGTGDYGYTF.

The J gene is TRBJ2-3, the V gene TRBV11-2, with D possibly matching TRBD1 (6 bases). The CDR3 has 15 amino acids. Germline CDR1 SGHAT, CDR2 FQNNGV. The V gene lost 4 bases and the J gene lost 2 bases, with 13 bases spanning the gap. CDR3 coding DNA: TGTGCCAGCAGCTCCGAGGGGGTGATCACAGATACGCAGTATTTT. Translation: CASSSEGVITDTQYF.

The chain has TRBV28 and TRBJ1-1; a weak D match, TRBD1 (6 bases). The CDR3 runs 15 residues. Germline CDR1 and CDR2: MDHEN and SYDVKM. V was pared by 5 bases and J by 6 bases, with 19 bases between. The CDR3 reads CASSLLQGNNAEAFF. The CDR3 DNA reads TGTGCCAGCAGTCTGTTACAGGGAAATAACGCTGAAGCTTTCTTT.

The chain links TRBV19 to TRBJ2-5, with 7 bases lining up with TRBD1. V shed 5 bases, J shed 2 bases, and the junction held 2 bases outside the gene matches. Germline V CDR1 and CDR2: LNHDA, SQIVND (reference sequence). The CDR3 runs 13 residues. CDR3 bases: TGTGCCAGTAGTTCGGGACAGCAAGAGACCCAGTACTTC. It encodes CASSSGQQETQYF.

The chain employs TRBV6-6 and TRBJ1-1, with D tentatively TRBD1 (6 bases). Germline CDR1 and CDR2: MNHNY and SVGAGI (reference sequence). With 0 bases removed from V and 5 bases from J, the gap between germline ends came to 10 bases. The CDR3 sequence is 14 residues long. This CDR3 reads CASSYSGGQTEAFF. The CDR3 DNA sequence: TGTGCCAGCAGTTACTCCGGGGGGCAGACTGAAGCTTTCTTT.

This rearrangement joins TRBV5-1 to TRBJ2-2, with D perhaps TRBD1 (6 bases). This CDR3 region has 13 residues. The germline V and J ends were trimmed by 0 bases and 8 bases, with 8 bases remaining between them. CDR1 and CDR2 (germline): SGHRS, YFSETQ. The CDR3, as DNA: TGCGCCAGCAGCTTGGACAGGGTGGGGGAGCTGTTTTTT. Protein: CASSLDRVGELFF.

J is TRBJ2-1 and V is TRBV5-1; 12 bases align to TRBD2. Trimming removed 2 bases from V and 5 bases from J; junction bases left unmatched: 5. The length of the CDR3 is 16 residues. Looked up from germline, CDR1 is SGHRS and CDR2 is YFSETQ. The CDR3 spells CASSLSSGRANNEQFF. The CDR3 nucleotides are TGCGCCAGCAGCTTATCTAGCGGGAGGGCCAACAATGAGCAGTTCTTC.

The V gene is TRBV6-6, the J gene TRBJ2-7; 8 nucleotides match TRBD2. There are 14 residues in the CDR3. Looked up from germline, CDR1 is MNHNY and CDR2 is SVGAGI (reference sequence). V lost 7 bases and J lost 5; bases outside the gene matches: 10. In DNA, the CDR3 is TGTGCCAGCAATTCGGGAGGGAGGCCTCACGAGCAGTACTTC. Its translation is CASNSGGRPHEQYF.